Listed below are T cell receptor beta chains from one sample, sequenced in a study of identical twins. TCRdb ran MiXCR on the 5' RACE reads and lists one entry per CDR3 protein. Of around 670,000 distinct CDR3 sequences in the sample, over 5% were seen once. Source material: naive T cells sorted from blood. The receptors here all came from a man aged 18 to 29 in good health. Each CDR3 is given with its conserved first and last residue. The D gene is left open where the match is weak. The size entry is marked missing in some rows and otherwise reads once, few, many or a size class.

d_call: TRBD1
j_call: TRBJ2-5
v_call: TRBV24-1
clone_size: NA
cdr3_nt: TGTGCCACAAATCCAGGGGGCCAAGAGACCCAGTACTTC
cdr3_aa: CATNPGGQETQYF

d_call: NA
j_call: TRBJ2-3
v_call: TRBV12-3/TRBV12-4
clone_size: many
cdr3_nt: TGTGCCAGCAGCCCTGACTGGAAGGTAGATACGCAGTATTTT
cdr3_aa: CASSPDWKVDTQYF

d_call: TRBD2
j_call: TRBJ2-7
v_call: TRBV7-2
clone_size: NA
cdr3_nt: TGTGCCAGCAGCCCCATTGGACTAGCGGCATCCTACGAGCAGTACTTC
cdr3_aa: CASSPIGLAASYEQYF

d_call: NA
j_call: TRBJ1-1
v_call: TRBV28
clone_size: few
cdr3_nt: TGTGCCAGCAGTTTAAATCCCGGGCGGGGAGCTTTCTTT
cdr3_aa: CASSLNPGRGAFF

d_call: TRBD2
j_call: TRBJ2-3
v_call: TRBV6-1
clone_size: NA
cdr3_nt: TGTGCCAGCAGCCGATCCCTAGCGGGAGTTGGCCGGGGCACAGATACGCAGTATTTT
cdr3_aa: CASSRSLAGVGRGTDTQYF

d_call: TRBD1
j_call: TRBJ2-3
v_call: TRBV20-1
clone_size: NA
cdr3_nt: TGCAGTGCTAGCTTCGGGACAGGGGATAGCACAGATACGCAGTATTTT
cdr3_aa: CSASFGTGDSTDTQYF

d_call: NA
j_call: TRBJ2-3
v_call: TRBV4-3
clone_size: NA
cdr3_nt: TGCGCCAGCAGCCCCGGGACGTTTGATACGCAGTATTTT
cdr3_aa: CASSPGTFDTQYF

d_call: NA
j_call: TRBJ2-2
v_call: TRBV5-1
clone_size: many
cdr3_nt: TGCGCCAGCAGCTTGCACGGGATATCAAACACCGGGGAGCTGTTTTTT
cdr3_aa: CASSLHGISNTGELFF

d_call: NA
j_call: TRBJ2-6
v_call: TRBV12-5
clone_size: NA
cdr3_nt: TGTGCTAGTGGTTTGGTAGTGGGAACCGGGGCCAACGTCCTGACTTTC
cdr3_aa: CASGLVVGTGANVLTF

d_call: TRBD2
j_call: TRBJ2-5
v_call: TRBV7-9
clone_size: many
cdr3_nt: TGTGCCAGCAGCTTATCGACTAGCGGGAGGGCCGGAGAGACCCAGTACTTC
cdr3_aa: CASSLSTSGRAGETQYF

d_call: NA
j_call: TRBJ2-3
v_call: TRBV4-3
clone_size: few
cdr3_nt: TGCGCCAGCAGCCAAGTTGTCAGTTTCGCGGAAAGCACAGATACGCAGTATTTT
cdr3_aa: CASSQVVSFAESTDTQYF

d_call: NA
j_call: TRBJ2-1
v_call: TRBV6-2/TRBV6-3
clone_size: many
cdr3_nt: TGTGCCAGCAGTTACCTCCAGGGTAGTAGCAATGAGCAGTTCTTC
cdr3_aa: CASSYLQGSSNEQFF

d_call: TRBD1
j_call: TRBJ2-4
v_call: TRBV6-2/TRBV6-3
clone_size: few
cdr3_nt: TGTGCCAGCAGAGGTTCCCGGGACAGGGAGGACATTCAGTACTTC
cdr3_aa: CASRGSRDREDIQYF

d_call: NA
j_call: TRBJ2-2
v_call: TRBV5-6
clone_size: many
cdr3_nt: TGTGCCAGCAGCCCCTGGGCCTTGAACACCGGGGAGCTGTTTTTT
cdr3_aa: CASSPWALNTGELFF

d_call: TRBD1
j_call: TRBJ2-2
v_call: TRBV6-5
clone_size: NA
cdr3_nt: TGTGCCAGCAGTTATCAGGGGGCTACCGGGGAGCTGTTTTTT
cdr3_aa: CASSYQGATGELFF

d_call: NA
j_call: TRBJ1-2
v_call: TRBV20-1
clone_size: many
cdr3_nt: TGCAGTGCTAGAGATTCGGGGGGCCCAAACTATGGCTACACCTTC
cdr3_aa: CSARDSGGPNYGYTF

d_call: TRBD2
j_call: TRBJ2-7
v_call: TRBV12-3/TRBV12-4
clone_size: NA
cdr3_nt: TGTGCCAGCAGTATCAGGGGACTAGCGGGCGGGGCCTACGAGCAGTACTTC
cdr3_aa: CASSIRGLAGGAYEQYF

d_call: TRBD1
j_call: TRBJ2-7
v_call: TRBV27
clone_size: many
cdr3_nt: TGTGCCAGCAGTTCCATCGGGACAGGTCGAGATAAGGGTTCCTACGAGCAGTACTTC
cdr3_aa: CASSSIGTGRDKGSYEQYF

d_call: TRBD2
j_call: TRBJ2-1
v_call: TRBV11-2
clone_size: once
cdr3_nt: TGTTCCAGCAGCTTAAGGCTAGCGGTTTACAATGAGCAGTTCTTC
cdr3_aa: CSSSLRLAVYNEQFF

d_call: NA
j_call: TRBJ2-1
v_call: TRBV28
clone_size: many
cdr3_nt: TGTGCCAGCTGTAGTCGGGTCAGCTCCTACAATGAGCAGTTCTTC
cdr3_aa: CASCSRVSSYNEQFF

d_call: NA
j_call: TRBJ2-5
v_call: TRBV5-1
clone_size: few
cdr3_nt: TGCGCCAGTCGACATTTGGACGAGGCTGAAGAGACCCAGTACTTC
cdr3_aa: CASRHLDEAEETQYF

d_call: NA
j_call: TRBJ2-1
v_call: TRBV6-2/TRBV6-3
clone_size: few
cdr3_nt: TGTGCCAGCAGTTACTCATCCGGGACTCGGTACTACAATGAGCAGTTCTTC
cdr3_aa: CASSYSSGTRYYNEQFF

d_call: NA
j_call: TRBJ2-3
v_call: TRBV4-1
clone_size: few
cdr3_nt: TGCGCCAGCAGCCACCTCCCGGTGGCGGGAAGCACAGATACGCAGTATTTT
cdr3_aa: CASSHLPVAGSTDTQYF

d_call: NA
j_call: TRBJ2-7
v_call: TRBV20-1
clone_size: many
cdr3_nt: TGCAGTGCTAGAGATCTGGCAGTGGGTCTCTACGAGCAGTACTTC
cdr3_aa: CSARDLAVGLYEQYF

d_call: TRBD1
j_call: TRBJ2-3
v_call: TRBV4-1
clone_size: few
cdr3_nt: TGCGCCAGCAGCCAATCGGGACAGGGCGGAGCAGATACGCAGTATTTT
cdr3_aa: CASSQSGQGGADTQYF

d_call: NA
j_call: TRBJ2-3
v_call: TRBV6-5
clone_size: many
cdr3_nt: TGTGCCAGCAGTTCCCCAGGGGGCGGGGGTACAGATACGCAGTATTTT
cdr3_aa: CASSSPGGGGTDTQYF

d_call: TRBD1
j_call: TRBJ2-1
v_call: TRBV6-2/TRBV6-3
clone_size: many
cdr3_nt: TGTGCCAGCAGCCCCCGAGACAGGGTTAGGAATGAGCAGTTCTTC
cdr3_aa: CASSPRDRVRNEQFF

d_call: NA
j_call: TRBJ1-2
v_call: TRBV6-1
clone_size: few
cdr3_nt: TGTGCCAGCAGCATATCCGGGGCAACAAGAAACTATGGCTACACCTTC
cdr3_aa: CASSISGATRNYGYTF

d_call: TRBD1
j_call: TRBJ2-4
v_call: TRBV5-6
clone_size: NA
cdr3_nt: TGTGCCAGCAGCAGAGGACAGGGGTGGAACATTCAGTACTTC
cdr3_aa: CASSRGQGWNIQYF

d_call: TRBD2
j_call: TRBJ2-3
v_call: TRBV5-5
clone_size: few
cdr3_nt: TGTGCCAGCAGCTTAGCTAGGGGACTAGGAGCAGATACGCAGTATTTT
cdr3_aa: CASSLARGLGADTQYF

d_call: NA
j_call: TRBJ2-2
v_call: TRBV30
clone_size: many
cdr3_nt: TGTGCCTGGACGGTCGGGGAGCTGTTTTTT
cdr3_aa: CAWTVGELFF

d_call: NA
j_call: TRBJ2-7
v_call: TRBV15
clone_size: NA
cdr3_nt: TGTGCCACCAGCAGAGATCCGGTCAGTCCCTACGAGCAGTACTTC
cdr3_aa: CATSRDPVSPYEQYF

d_call: NA
j_call: TRBJ1-1
v_call: TRBV7-8
clone_size: few
cdr3_nt: TGTGCCAGCAGCTGGGGGACCGCTACTAGGGCTTTCTTT
cdr3_aa: CASSWGTATRAFF

d_call: TRBD1
j_call: TRBJ2-5
v_call: TRBV3-1
clone_size: NA
cdr3_nt: TGTGCCAGCAGCCCCCTCCGACAGGGTCCGGAGACCCAGTACTTC
cdr3_aa: CASSPLRQGPETQYF

d_call: NA
j_call: TRBJ2-5
v_call: TRBV20-1
clone_size: many
cdr3_nt: TGCAGTGCTAGAGATTCACACCCGCGGGGGACCCAGTACTTC
cdr3_aa: CSARDSHPRGTQYF

d_call: NA
j_call: TRBJ1-5
v_call: TRBV2
clone_size: NA
cdr3_nt: TGTGCCAGCAGCCTAGAACAGGGCGTTAGCAATCAGCCCCAGCATTTT
cdr3_aa: CASSLEQGVSNQPQHF

d_call: NA
j_call: TRBJ2-1
v_call: TRBV27
clone_size: many
cdr3_nt: TGTGCCAGCAGCAAGAGTGCGGGGAGCTCCTACAATGAGCAGTTCTTC
cdr3_aa: CASSKSAGSSYNEQFF